What follows describes a single T cell receptor (beta chain). The antigen is not known. The repertoire was sequenced with immunoSEQ multiplex PCR; TCRdb's copy has only in-frame clones and lacks some. This repertoire shows about 170,000 clones, roughly 92% found once; its top ten account for 1.6%. This specimen comes from a study of T cell responses to AZD1222 COVID-19 vaccine. General study results and limits: Dominant CD4 TCR responses targeted spike regions 160-218 and 743-854.

The TCR originated in an adult in good health. Sequencing was performed on peripheral blood, taken on day 0 of AZD1222 vaccination.

The CDR3 is CASSFLAGRSYNEQFF. CDR3 coding DNA: TGTGCCAGCAGCTTTTTAGCGGGCCGTTCCTACAATGAGCAGTTCTTC. The chain joins TRBV7-9 to TRBJ2-1; 7 positions match TRBD2. The CDR3 loop spans 16 amino acids. V was clipped by 3 bases and J by 1 base; unmatched bases: 6. Germline V CDR1 and CDR2: SEHNR, FQNEAQ (reference sequence).